This entry features one T cell receptor (beta chain) sequence. This clone appeared once. The clone's antigen remains unknown. No much larger clone exists at a distance of one base, and base qualities are not known. The sample belongs to a study of blood T cell repertoires in COVID-19 (dated by TCRdb to about 2020). General notes on the study: The collaborator samples originated in the United States, Italy and Spain and spanned the acute and convalescent phases of COVID-19. The prospective study material was composed of cDNA or gDNA derived from T cells, B-cell-depleted T cells, or PBMCs. Subjects who had been exposed to COVID-19, were actively infected with it, or had recovered from it provided the deeply sampled blood TCRbeta repertoires that made up the dataset. A freely available public database, intended as a resource for researchers studying the immune response to SARS-CoV-2, is where the repertoires were released. Samples came from the ongoing ImmuneRACE study (first 160 participants) plus 1,254 subjects from 6 global collaborators. The sample metadata nearly always contained a de-identified subject ID, COVID-19 status, age in years and sex. Where HLA class I and class II types were available, the types were taken from metadata supplied by the sample provider, not from assay-based typing.

The immunoSEQ Assay, a bias-controlled multiplex PCR, was used to amplify TCRbeta CDR3 regions from genomic DNA. Per the original workflow: Nucleated cell counts per sample were estimated from amplification of reference gene primers within the assay. To quantify the absolute abundance of each unique TCRbeta CDR3 rearrangement, sequence reads were collapsed and filtered. For each sample, productive Simpson clonality was calculated by taking the square root of Simpson's diversity index across productive rearrangements. The table was pulled from immuneACCESS by TCRdb, which kept in-frame rearrangements only. Such tables lose some clones; where checked, under half of the loss comes from unresolved V genes, and the rest has no known cause. V and J calls and clone size are given by that table; D and trimming were obtained from the DNA. The sample profile shows fewer than 150,000 clones; 90% of them were found once. The leading ten clones occupy roughly 4% of the sample.

The paper as a whole reports these results and caveats: Clinical and demographic metadata were provided uncurated, with the amount varying by source and participant.

One collaborating source in Seattle enrolled patients while the patients were actively infected and followed the patients over time throughout the course of disease. Each collaborating institution followed its own protocols to collect whole blood in K2EDTA tubes. Collaborator samples were shipped for TCRbeta analysis as frozen whole blood, isolated PBMCs, or DNA extracted from either sample type. The origin of this receptor is a woman aged 60-75 years with COVID-19, enrolled during active disease. The sequencing input was peripheral blood.

CDR3 region: CASRKQGGTNYGYTF. The base sequence is TGTGCCAGCAGGAAACAGGGGGGAACGAACTATGGCTACACCTTC. In this chain, TRBV6-5 is recombined with TRBJ1-2; the junction holds 8 bases that match TRBD1. Trimming removed 6 bases from V and 2 bases from J; the gene matches leave 8 bases unexplained. There are 15 amino acids in the CDR3, from cysteine to phenylalanine inclusive. The entry retains the CDR3 DNA only, 45 bases that are in frame from base 1. The germline V gene provides CDR1 MNHEY and CDR2 SVGAGI.